This T cell receptor beta chain derives from a study of blood T cell repertoires in COVID-19. Participants classified as exposed had met a COVID-19 case within 2 weeks before study entry. V gave up 2 bases and J gave up 4 bases; unmatched junction bases: 6. This CDR3 is built from 14 residues. CDR1 SGHNT and CDR2 YYREEE come from the germline V gene (reference sequence). The assay was immunoSEQ multiplex PCR, and TCRdb's table has in-frame clones only and misses some. The sample holds more than 200,000 clones; 80% to 90% are singletons and the top ten take approximately 3.5%. Source material: PBMCs or T cells enriched from blood (not recorded which). This TCR derives from a woman in her thirties who had been exposed to COVID-19. V and J are TRBV5-4 and TRBJ2-7; 7 nucleotides align to TRBD1. CDR3 residues: CASSFQDRPYEQYF. Here the CDR3 DNA reads TGTGCCAGCAGCTTCCAGGACAGGCCTTACGAGCAGTACTTC.